These T cell receptor beta chains were read from a single sample in a study of cytomegalovirus exposure and HLA in healthy donors. Some clones are missing from TCRdb's copy, which holds only in-frame ones; the method was immunoSEQ multiplex PCR. The data contain 130,000 to 150,000 clones, around 82% of them singletons. Sequencing used PBMCs. All receptors come from a man aged 40-50 years in good health and CMV-seropositive. The CDR3 runs from the conserved cysteine through the conserved F or W. D genes are given only for firm matches. Part of the rows lack a size; the others show once, few, many or a class for expanded clones.

TGCGCCAGCAGTGAGTCGAGGCCATCTATCGTCCTGACTTTC	CASSESRPSIVLTF	-	few	TRBV10-2	TRBJ2-6
TGTGCCAGCAGCATGATAGCGGGAGTGGCAGATACGCAGTATTTT	CASSMIAGVADTQYF	TRBD2	-	TRBV7-6	TRBJ2-3
TGCGCCAGCAGCTTGTTAGGACAGCACACCGGGGAGCTGTTTTTT	CASSLLGQHTGELFF	-	few	TRBV5-1	TRBJ2-2
TGTGCCAGCAGTGTGGACAGGGGAGGCGAGCAGTACTTC	CASSVDRGGEQYF	TRBD1	-	TRBV2	TRBJ2-7
TGTGCCAGCAGCCAAGACAGGACCTATGGCTACACCTTC	CASSQDRTYGYTF	-	-	TRBV7-2	TRBJ1-2
TGTGCCAGCAGCTTAGAGGGAGGCCTCACAGATACGCAGTATTTT	CASSLEGGLTDTQYF	-	-	TRBV7-2	TRBJ2-3
TGTGCCAGCAGCGCAACTAGCGGAGGCTACGAGCAGTACTTC	CASSATSGGYEQYF	TRBD2	-	TRBV9	TRBJ2-7
TGTGCCGGTAAAACCGGACAGCAAACTTCCCCCCTCCACTTT	CAGKTGQQTSPLHF	-	-	TRBV19	TRBJ1-6
TGTGCCAGCACCATTGGAGGTGTTACTGGAAACACCATATATTTT	CASTIGGVTGNTIYF	-	-	TRBV5-4	TRBJ1-3
TGTGCCAGCAGCTTAGGGGCTAGCGGGCATGGTGGATACAATGAGCAGTTCTTC	CASSLGASGHGGYNEQFF	TRBD2	-	TRBV7-6	TRBJ2-1
TGTGCCAGCAGTTTACGGTCACAGCCTGGGACTGAAGCTTTCTTT	CASSLRSQPGTEAFF	-	-	TRBV27	TRBJ1-1
TGCGCCAGCAGTGGTGGAGGGACAGGGAGGTACGAGCAGTACTTC	CASSGGGTGRYEQYF	TRBD1	-	TRBV10-2	TRBJ2-7
TGTGCCAGCCAGCGGGGGGGGTCCTACAATGAGCAGTTCTTC	CASQRGGSYNEQFF	TRBD2	-	TRBV18	TRBJ2-1
TGTGCCAGCTCACTAATCGGACAGGTCTCCTCCTACGAGCAGTACTTC	CASSLIGQVSSYEQYF	TRBD1	few	TRBV18	TRBJ2-7
TGTGCCAGCAGTTTGCAGATGAACACTGAAGCTTTCTTT	CASSLQMNTEAFF	-	-	TRBV27	TRBJ1-1
TGTGCCAGCAGTCTCCAGGCCTCTGGCTACGAGCAGTACTTC	CASSLQASGYEQYF	-	-	TRBV27	TRBJ2-7
TGTGCCAGCAGCCGATATACAGGGACTGAAGCTTTCTTT	CASSRYTGTEAFF	-	-	TRBV7-2	TRBJ1-1
TGTGCCAGCAGCTTGGAGGGAGGGAGACAGAACTATGGCTACACCTTC	CASSLEGGRQNYGYTF	-	-	TRBV5-6	TRBJ1-2
TGTGCCAGCAGCTTAACGGGGCAGGGCCGCAATGAAGCTTTCTTT	CASSLTGQGRNEAFF	-	-	TRBV7-3	TRBJ1-1
TGTGCCAGCAGTCAGGGGGTCTCCTACAATGAGCAGTTCTTC	CASSQGVSYNEQFF	TRBD1	-	TRBV2	TRBJ2-1
TGTGCCAGCCACCGAGGACAGGGGCCCTACGAGCAGTACTTC	CASHRGQGPYEQYF	TRBD1	-	TRBV6-5	TRBJ2-7
TGCAGCGTTGGTAACAGGGAGAACACCGGGGAGCTGTTTTTT	CSVGNRENTGELFF	-	-	TRBV29-1	TRBJ2-2
TGCAGCGTTACAATAAACACTGAAGCTTTCTTT	CSVTINTEAFF	-	-	TRBV29-1	TRBJ1-1
TGTGCCAGCAGTGCGTATACCGGGAGATCCTACAATGAGCAGTTCTTC	CASSAYTGRSYNEQFF	-	-	TRBV27	TRBJ2-1
TGTGCCAGCAGTTATGATCTAGCCCCAAGGACCGGGGAGCTGTTTTTT	CASSYDLAPRTGELFF	-	-	TRBV6-5	TRBJ2-2
TGTGCCAGCAGCCTGACCGGGACAGGAAACTCTGAAGCTTTCTTT	CASSLTGTGNSEAFF	TRBD1	-	TRBV5-6	TRBJ1-1
TGTGCCAGCAGCGTCAGGGCCCAGTGGGTAAATGAGCAGTTCTTC	CASSVRAQWVNEQFF	-	-	TRBV9	TRBJ2-1
TGCGCCAGCAGCCAAGATGGACTAGCCGGGGAGACCCAGTACTTC	CASSQDGLAGETQYF	TRBD2	-	TRBV4-3	TRBJ2-5
TGTGCCAGCAGTCTAGGTAGAGGCCGATACGAGCAGTACTTC	CASSLGRGRYEQYF	-	once	TRBV27	TRBJ2-7
TGCGCCAGCCGCACCGGGACAGGGAAGGGTCAGCCCCAGCATTTT	CASRTGTGKGQPQHF	TRBD1	-	TRBV23-1	TRBJ1-5
TGTGCCAGCAGTCCTCCGGGACAGGTGAATCAGCCCCAGCATTTT	CASSPPGQVNQPQHF	TRBD1	-	TRBV6-6	TRBJ1-5
TGTGCCAGCAGCGCGACTAGCTTCTCCTACAATGAGCAGTTCTTC	CASSATSFSYNEQFF	TRBD2	-	TRBV7-9	TRBJ2-1
TGTGCCAGCAGCTTGCTCGGAGATAGCACAGATACGCAGTATTTT	CASSLLGDSTDTQYF	-	-	TRBV5-6	TRBJ2-3
TGTGCCAGCAGCCCGGCCGGACAGGGGACGGGCTACACCTTC	CASSPAGQGTGYTF	TRBD1	-	TRBV5-4	TRBJ1-2
TGCGCCAGCAGCCAAGAGGTCCTAGCGGGGGCCACAGATACGCAGTATTTT	CASSQEVLAGATDTQYF	TRBD2	-	TRBV4-3	TRBJ2-3
TGCGCCAGCAGCCACGGACGGAGTTTATCGGGATCGGGAAATGAAAAACTGTTTTTT	CASSHGRSLSGSGNEKLFF	-	few	TRBV4-1	TRBJ1-4
TGTGCCACCAGCAGAGGCCGCGGGGCTAGCGGGAGTAGCTACGAGCAGTACTTC	CATSRGRGASGSSYEQYF	TRBD2	-	TRBV15	TRBJ2-7
TGCGCCAGCAGTGAGTCATTAGGGGTCCGCTCCTACGAGCAGTACTTC	CASSESLGVRSYEQYF	-	-	TRBV10-2	TRBJ2-7
TGCGCCAGCAGCCAGGAGTTCGCCTACGAGCAGTACTTC	CASSQEFAYEQYF	-	-	TRBV4-1	TRBJ2-7
TGTGCCAGCAGCTTAGGAGGGGTGACTGAAGCTTTCTTT	CASSLGGVTEAFF	-	once	TRBV13	TRBJ1-1
TGTGCCAGCAGTGCGGCACAGAGCTCCTACGAGCAGTACTTC	CASSAAQSSYEQYF	-	-	TRBV6-1	TRBJ2-7
TGTGCCAGTAGCTCCGGGACAGGGGGTAAAGAGACCCAGTACTTC	CASSSGTGGKETQYF	TRBD1	-	TRBV19	TRBJ2-5